The next 14 T cell receptor beta chains were all read from a single sample in a study of shared clonotypes between healthy human individuals. Profiling relied on immunoSEQ multiplex PCR, and the TCRdb table lists in-frame clones only, not all of them. The data contain about 1.9 million clones, just over 90% of them singletons. CD45RO-negative cells were positively selected for CCR7, leaving out terminally differentiated effector memory CD45RA+ cells. The specimen was naive CD8+ T cells from PBMCs. The source is a man between 18 and 29 years old in good health. Some clones in this sample may be carry-over from other donors' samples.

This chain uses TRBV7-9 with TRBJ1-2; no firm D call. CDR1 is SEHNR, CDR2 FQNEAQ, per germline (reference sequence). V lost 3 bases and J 0 bases, leaving 8 bases between the germline ends. The CDR3 loop spans 14 amino acids. The CDR3 DNA follows: TGTGCCAGCAGCTTCTTAGGGCCTAACTATGGCTACACCTTC. Protein product: CASSFLGPNYGYTF.

Only one count was recorded for this clone. This chain links TRBV28 with TRBJ1-2; no clear D. From germline, CDR1 is MDHEN and CDR2 SYDVKM. The CDR3 is made up of 15 amino acids. Trimming pared 6 bases from V and 4 bases from J, leaving 18 bases between. CDR3 DNA sequence: TGTGCCAGCAGCCCCCTCCGACGAATCCTCTATGGCTACACCTTC. It is translated as CASSPLRRILYGYTF.

The V and J genes are TRBV18 and TRBJ2-7, with TRBD1 matching over 7 bases. Germline trimming cut 3 bases from V and 7 bases from J; bases unmatched to any gene: 6. The CDR3 sequence is 13 residues long. CDR1 KGHSH and CDR2 LQKENI come from the germline V gene. CDR3 in DNA: TGTGCCAGCTCACCCAATGGGGACAGAGAGCAGTACTTC. Its protein is CASSPNGDREQYF.

The rearrangement uses TRBV9 and TRBJ2-1, with D hard to call. The CDR3 covers 16 residues. CDR1 and CDR2 (germline): SGDLS, YYNGEE. V was cut by 3 bases and J by 5 bases, with 18 bases left in between. The CDR3 DNA reads as TGTGCCAGCAGCGCCTCGAGTGTAGTATCGAACAATGAGCAGTTCTTC. Translating gives CASSASSVVSNNEQFF.

The chain uses TRBV7-2 and TRBJ1-2; D perhaps matches TRBD1 (5 bases). The germline V gene has CDR1 SGHTA and CDR2 FQGNSA. This CDR3 spans 15 amino acids. V was shortened by 1 base and J by 3 bases, with 12 bases between the two germline ends. DNA for the CDR3: TGTGCCAGCAGCTTAGGGACGACAGCCTACTATGGCTACACCTTC. Protein product: CASSLGTTAYYGYTF.

The J gene is TRBJ2-3, the V gene TRBV4-1, with TRBD2 as a possible D gene (6 bases). The V and J ends lost 3 bases and 1 base respectively, with 17 bases between them. Per the germline V gene, CDR1 is MGHRA and CDR2 is YSYEKL. CDR3 length: 17 amino acids. The DNA of the CDR3 is TGCGCCAGCAGCCATACCTATAGCGGAGGGGGCACAGATACGCAGTATTTT. Protein: CASSHTYSGGGTDTQYF.

This chain joins TRBV4-1 and TRBJ2-5, with 10 bases fitting TRBD1. This CDR3 contains 15 residues. Germline CDR1 MGHRA, CDR2 YSYEKL. The V and J ends lost 1 base and 2 bases, in that order; junction bases with no gene match: 1. The CDR3 protein is CASSQGTGGQETQYF. DNA for the CDR3: TGCGCCAGCAGCCAAGGGACAGGGGGTCAAGAGACCCAGTACTTC.

In its sample, this clone was seen once. The CDR3 bases are TGTGCCATCAGTGATGGAACCGGGGCTAACTATGGCTACACCTTC. It translates to CAISDGTGANYGYTF. The J gene is TRBJ1-2, the V gene TRBV10-3, with D unresolved. This CDR3 has 15 amino acids. Germline-derived CDR1 and CDR2 are ENHRY and SYGVKD. Trimming removed 3 bases at V and 0 bases at J, with 11 bases between.

This chain links TRBV7-9 with TRBJ2-7; 7 bases are shared with TRBD2. V trimming: 5 bases; J trimming: 6 bases; junction bases outside the gene matches: 7. This CDR3 is 13 amino acids long. The germline V gene encodes CDR1 SEHNR and CDR2 FQNEAQ (reference sequence). The CDR3 spells CASSARLAGEQYF. CDR3 nucleotide sequence: TGTGCCAGCAGCGCTCGCTTAGCGGGCGAGCAGTACTTC.

The chain has TRBV9 and TRBJ2-5; unclear D gene. The tail of the sequence fits TRBJ2-7 better, so the J call may be wrong. Germline CDR1 and CDR2: SGDLS and YYNGEE. The CDR3 consists of 16 residues. This chain's CDR3 is CASSVVRIRAHDEQYF. The CDR3 DNA reads TGTGCCAGCAGCGTAGTGAGGATACGCGCCCACGACGAGCAGTACTTC.

This chain joins TRBV15 and TRBJ1-6; D is uncertain. The CDR3 runs 14 residues. The V and J ends lost 5 bases and 4 bases respectively, with 9 bases between them. Germline V gene lookup returns CDR1 LNHNV and CDR2 YYDKDF (reference sequence). CDR3 region: CATSERRYNSPLHF. In nucleotides, the CDR3 is TGTGCCACCAGCGAGCGTAGGTATAATTCACCCCTCCACTTT. Variable domain in full (rest from reference TRBV15 and TRBJ1-6): DAMVIQNPRYQVTQFGKPVTLSCSQTLNHNVMYWYQQKSSQAPKLLFHYYDKDFNNEADTPDNFQSRRPNTSFCFLDIRSPGLGDTAMYLCATSERRYNSPLHFGNGTRLTVT.

The chain employs TRBV29-1 and TRBJ1-1; D not certain. CDR1 is SQVTM and CDR2 is ANQGSEA in the germline V gene. The V end lost 2 bases, the J end lost 7 bases, and 11 bases lay between the germline ends. This CDR3 contains 12 residues. Written as DNA, the CDR3 is TGCAGCGTTGAACTATCCTCCGGTGAAGCTTTCTTT. Protein: CSVELSSGEAFF.

V usage is TRBV7-8 and J usage is TRBJ2-3; a possible D gene is TRBD2 (5 bases). The CDR3 consists of 16 residues. The ends were cut back, 3 bases at V and 6 bases at J, with 19 bases in the middle. Germline assignment: CDR1 SGHVS and CDR2 FQNEAQ. The DNA of the CDR3 is TGTGCCAGCAGCTTGGGCTCGGCGGGTCGATTCGATACGCAGTATTTT. Its translation: CASSLGSAGRFDTQYF. The whole variable domain, remainder taken from reference TRBV7-8 and TRBJ2-3, is GAGVSQSPRYKVAKRGQDVALRCDPISGHVSLFWYQQALGQGPEFLTYFQNEAQLDKSGLPSDRFFAERPEGSVSTLKIQRTQQEDSAVYLCASSLGSAGRFDTQYFGPGTRLTVL.

J is TRBJ2-1 and V is TRBV19; D perhaps matches TRBD1 (5 bases). Germline assignment: CDR1 LNHDA and CDR2 SQIVND (reference sequence). The CDR3 spans 12 residues. The ends were cut back, 3 bases at V and 10 bases at J, with 10 bases in the middle. The DNA for the CDR3 is TGTGCCAGTAGTATGGGTAGGACAGAGCAGTTCTTC. The encoded protein is CASSMGRTEQFF.